The 16 T cell receptor beta chains below all came from one sample that was sequenced in a study of regulatory T cells in long-lasting Graves disease. Sample time point: persistent/refractory GD, antithyroid drugs over 5 years with positive TRAb. PBMCs provided the RNA from which the TCR library was made. To make TCR beta libraries, researchers used iRepertoire HTBI primers and Arm-PCR of CDR3 regions. One entry per CDR3 protein results from TCRdb running MiXCR on the multiplex PCR reads. The data show almost 350,000 distinct CDR3 sequences, with 15% to 20% seen just once and approximately 31% held by the top ten. The starting material was peripheral blood mononuclear cells (PBMCs), obtained when the disease was refractory, from a patient treated with antithyroid drugs. The source is a female donor with Graves disease.

This clonotype has more than one count but fewer than ten. The chain combines TRBV7-2 with TRBJ1-1, with TRBD1 as a possible D gene (5 bases). The germline V gene encodes CDR1 SGHTA and CDR2 FQGNSA. This CDR3 spans 16 amino acids. Trimming shortened V by 4 bases and J by 0 bases, and 15 bases separated the two germline ends. The CDR3 here is CASSSHPPGMNTEAFF. The CDR3 bases are TGTGCCAGCAGCTCCCACCCCCCAGGGATGAACACTGAAGCTTTCTTT.

This chain links TRBV20-1 with TRBJ2-7, with TRBD1 as a possible D gene (5 bases). The length of the CDR3 is 13 residues. V lost 3 bases, J lost 2 bases, and 11 bases lay in between. Germline V lookup: CDR1 DFQATT, CDR2 SNEGSKA (reference sequence). CDR3: CSASPPGPYEQYF. In DNA, the CDR3 is TGCAGTGCTAGTCCGCCAGGGCCCTACGAGCAGTACTTC.

This clonotype has just a few counts. J is TRBJ2-7 and V is TRBV20-1, with 7 positions matching TRBD1. The germline V gene encodes CDR1 DFQATT and CDR2 SNEGSKA (reference sequence). The CDR3 runs to 12 residues. The CDR3 nucleotides read TGCAGGGCGGACAGGAACCCCTACGAGCAGTACTTC. This sequence encodes CRADRNPYEQYF.

The chain links TRBV27 to TRBJ2-6; D ambiguous. Looked up from germline, CDR1 is MNHEY and CDR2 is SMNVEV (reference sequence). The ends were cut back, 5 bases at V and 1 base at J, with 15 bases in the middle. The CDR3 covers 17 residues. Written as DNA, the CDR3 is TGTGCCAGCAGTCCTACGGGTTTCGGGTCTGGGGCCAACGTCCTGACTTTC. This encodes CASSPTGFGSGANVLTF.

The chain uses TRBV4-3 and TRBJ1-2; unclear D gene. V was pared by 0 bases and J by 7 bases, with 15 bases between. This CDR3 comprises 15 residues. Germline V gene data show CDR1 as LGHNA and CDR2 as YSLEER. CDR3: CASSQEAWTGSGYTF. CDR3 nucleotide sequence: TGCGCCAGCAGCCAAGAGGCATGGACGGGTAGTGGCTACACCTTC.

This clonotype was seen repeatedly, ten times or more. The chain combines TRBV12-5 with TRBJ2-7; TRBD1 might be the D (6 bases). CDR1 is LGHNT, CDR2 FRNRAP, per germline. The ends were cut back, 1 base at V and 2 bases at J, with 15 bases in the middle. The CDR3 is 16 residues long. DNA of the CDR3: TGTGCTAGTGGTTTGGCCCGAGGACAGTCACCCTACGAGCAGTACTTC. It specifies CASGLARGQSPYEQYF.

For the CDR3, the DNA is TGCGCCAGCAGCCAAGAAACGAGCGGGGGCCCGAACACCGGGGAGCTGTTTTTT. This gives the protein CASSQETSGGPNTGELFF. The J gene is TRBJ2-2, the V gene TRBV4-1; TRBD2 matches 8 bases. CDR1 and CDR2 from the germline V gene are MGHRA and YSYEKL. The CDR3 consists of 18 residues. Trimming cost V 0 bases and J 0 bases; bases outside gene matches: 6.

V is TRBV7-2 and J is TRBJ1-1; D is unclear. CDR3 length equals 15 residues. Germline CDR1 SGHTA, CDR2 FQGNSA. V was pared by 0 bases and J by 2 bases, with 10 bases between. Here the CDR3 reads CASSLAITPNTEAFF. CDR3 DNA: TGTGCCAGCAGCTTAGCAATCACACCAAACACTGAAGCTTTCTTT.

The sample holds many counts of this clonotype. The chain links TRBV28 to TRBJ1-4; no clear D. This CDR3 has 14 residues. Trimming removed 7 bases from V and 0 bases from J, with 9 bases in between. The germline V gene has CDR1 MDHEN and CDR2 SYDVKM. This CDR3 reads CASTTSATNEKLFF. The CDR3 DNA follows: TGTGCCAGCACCACCAGTGCAACTAATGAAAAACTGTTTTTT.

This clonotype was seen ten or more times. This rearrangement joins TRBV7-2 to TRBJ1-2, with 12 bases fitting TRBD1. The CDR3 is 13 amino acids. Trimming removed 6 bases from V and 9 bases from J; junction bases left unmatched: 5. The V gene's germline CDR1 is SGHTA and CDR2 FQGNSA. Written as DNA, the CDR3 is TGTGCCAGCAGTCGCCGGGACAGGGGGCGCTACACCTTC. Protein product: CASSRRDRGRYTF.

This clonotype appeared a few times. DNA of the CDR3: TGTGCCAGCAGTAAAAACCCCACCTCCGGGACAGGCTCCTACGAGCAGTACTTC. Translation gives CASSKNPTSGTGSYEQYF. This chain connects TRBV6-1 to TRBJ2-7; 8 nucleotides align to TRBD1. The CDR3 covers 18 residues. The V gene's germline CDR1 is MNHNS and CDR2 SASEGT. The V gene end was trimmed by 5 bases and the J gene end by 0 bases; junction bases not matched to a gene: 15.

This clonotype was seen at least ten times. The chain uses TRBV27 and TRBJ1-1; TRBD1 matches at 8 bases. In germline, CDR1 is MNHEY, CDR2 SMNVEV (reference sequence). V shed 3 bases, J shed 6 bases, and the junction held 3 bases outside the gene matches. This CDR3 has 13 residues. CDR3 sequence (DNA): TGTGCCAGCAGTTTGGACAGGGACGCTGAAGCTTTCTTT. Translating it yields CASSLDRDAEAFF.

Points on this clonotype: The junction departs from germline at one end; a sequencing error may be responsible. The DNA of the CDR3 is TGTGCCATCAGTGAGGGCAGGAATTCGCAAGGGGATTTT. Protein sequence: CAISEGRNSQGDF. V usage is TRBV10-3 and J usage is TRBJ2-3; TRBD1 is a possible D gene (5 bases). This CDR3 contains 13 residues. Germline assignment: CDR1 ENHRY and CDR2 SYGVKD.

This clonotype was counted only a few times. The V gene is TRBV18, the J gene TRBJ1-1; D is uncertain. The CDR3 contains 13 residues. V was pared by 3 bases and J by 1 base, with 6 bases between. Germline loops: CDR1 KGHSH, CDR2 LQKENI. This chain's CDR3 is CASSPSGNTEAFF. CDR3 DNA: TGTGCCAGCTCACCGAGTGGGAACACTGAAGCTTTCTTT.

This clonotype was seen many times. The chain uses TRBV10-3 and TRBJ1-5; D is perhaps TRBD1 (5 bases). V was pared by 4 bases and J by 6 bases, with 10 bases between. The CDR3 sequence is 13 residues long. CDR1 and CDR2 (germline): ENHRY, SYGVKD. CDR3 loop: CAISVREFQPQHF. The CDR3 nucleotides read TGTGCCATCAGTGTCAGGGAATTTCAGCCCCAGCATTTT.

The J gene is TRBJ2-7, the V gene TRBV7-9, with D perhaps given as TRBD1 or TRBD2 (5 bases each). Trimming took 4 bases from V and 3 from J, leaving 16 bases between them. Germline lookup yields CDR1 SEHNR and CDR2 FQNEAQ (reference sequence). The CDR3 has 15 amino acids. The CDR3, as DNA: TGTGCCAGCAGCTCAGGGTCCTTTGGGAGCTACGAGCAGTACTTC. This encodes CASSSGSFGSYEQYF.